Included here is one T cell receptor beta chain sequence, with context. TCRdb analysed the RT-PCR reads with MiXCR anew, one entry per CDR3 protein. The repertoire consists of 650,000 to 800,000 distinct CDR3 sequences, with more than 13% occurring once and the leading ten covering 3.6%. The TCR sequence derives from a female donor in good health, serving as a healthy control. The sequencing input was memory CD4+ T cells from blood.

This chain's CDR3 is CASSLYAPTPGQGWDEQFF. Here the CDR3 DNA reads TGTGCCAGCAGCCTTTACGCCCCAACTCCGGGACAGGGGTGGGATGAGCAGTTCTTC. V is TRBV7-6 and J is TRBJ2-1; 10 bases map to TRBD1. J gave up 8 bases and V 5 bases, and 21 bases lay outside the gene matches. Germline CDR1 reads SGHVS; CDR2 reads FNYEAQ. The CDR3 contains 19 residues.